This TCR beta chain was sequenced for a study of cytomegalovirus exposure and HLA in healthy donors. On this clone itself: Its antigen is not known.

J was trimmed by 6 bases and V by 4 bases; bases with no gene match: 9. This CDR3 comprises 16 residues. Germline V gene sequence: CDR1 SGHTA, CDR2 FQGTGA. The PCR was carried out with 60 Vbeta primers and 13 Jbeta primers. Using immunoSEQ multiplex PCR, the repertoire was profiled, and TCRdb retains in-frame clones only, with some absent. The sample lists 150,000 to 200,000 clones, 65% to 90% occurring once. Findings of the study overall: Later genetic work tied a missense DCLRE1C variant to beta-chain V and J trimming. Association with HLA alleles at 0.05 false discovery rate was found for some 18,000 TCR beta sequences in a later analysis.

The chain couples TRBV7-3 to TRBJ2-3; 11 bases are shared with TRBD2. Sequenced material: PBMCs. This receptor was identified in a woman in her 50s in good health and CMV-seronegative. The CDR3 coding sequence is TGTGCCAGCAGCTATACTAGCGGGAGTCCCCCCGATACGCAGTATTTT. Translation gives CASSYTSGSPPDTQYF.